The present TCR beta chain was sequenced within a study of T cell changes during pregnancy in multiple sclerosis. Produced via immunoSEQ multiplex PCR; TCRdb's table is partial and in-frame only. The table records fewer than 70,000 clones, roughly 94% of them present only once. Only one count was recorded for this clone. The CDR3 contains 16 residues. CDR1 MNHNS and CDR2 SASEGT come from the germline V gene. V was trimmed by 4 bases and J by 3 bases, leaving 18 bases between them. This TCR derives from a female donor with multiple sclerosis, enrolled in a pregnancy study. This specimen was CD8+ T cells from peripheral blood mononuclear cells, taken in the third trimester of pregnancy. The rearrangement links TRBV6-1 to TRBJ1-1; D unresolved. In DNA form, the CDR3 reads TGTGCCAGCAGTGCCCCCCTTGCGGGCCTTGACACTGAAGCTTTCTTT. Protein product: CASSAPLAGLDTEAFF.